The source of this TCR beta chain is a study of OX40 agonist ivuxolimab in advanced cancers. Repertoires were generated with immunoSEQ multiplex PCR, while TCRdb's copy carries only in-frame clones and drops some. The repertoire holds about 53,000 clones, with approximately 90% as singletons. A single count supports this clone. Trimming pared 6 bases from V and 8 bases from J, leaving 11 bases between. CDR1 LNHDA and CDR2 SQIVND come from the germline V gene (reference sequence). The CDR3 covers 12 residues. The sequence was collected from an adult with an advanced solid tumor such as melanoma, head and neck, liver or kidney cancer. V usage is TRBV19 and J usage is TRBJ2-1; possibly TRBD1 or TRBD2 for D (5 bases each). This specimen consisted of CD4+ or CD8+ T cells sorted from blood, obtained in a trial of the OX40 agonist ivuxolimab. Here the CDR3 reads CASRGVGDEQFF. The CDR3 nucleotides are TGTGCCAGTAGGGGGGTCGGCGATGAGCAGTTCTTC. The variable domain in full, completed from reference TRBV19 and TRBJ2-1, reads DGGITQSPKYLFRKEGQNVTLSCEQNLNHDAMYWYRQDPGQGLRLIYYSQIVNDFQKGDIAEGYSVSREKKESFPLTVTSAQKNPTAFYLCASRGVGDEQFFGPGTRLTVL.